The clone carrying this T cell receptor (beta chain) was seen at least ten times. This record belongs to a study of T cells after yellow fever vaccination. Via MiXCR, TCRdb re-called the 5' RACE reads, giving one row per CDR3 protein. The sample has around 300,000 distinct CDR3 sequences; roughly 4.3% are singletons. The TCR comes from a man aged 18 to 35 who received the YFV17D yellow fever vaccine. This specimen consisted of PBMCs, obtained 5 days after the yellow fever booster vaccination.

CDR3 region: CASSPRTSGASTDTQYF. CDR3 bases: TGTGCCAGCAGCCCAAGGACTAGCGGGGCTAGCACAGATACGCAGTATTTT. The chain is built from TRBV7-2 and TRBJ2-3; 12 bases match TRBD2. V lost 5 bases and J lost 0; bases outside the gene matches: 6. The CDR3 has 17 amino acids. The germline V gene encodes CDR1 SGHTA and CDR2 FQGNSA.